Following are 4 T cell receptor beta chains from one sample sequenced in a study of blood T cell repertoires in COVID-19. Clones were read by immunoSEQ multiplex PCR, and TCRdb kept only the in-frame ones, dropping some. The sample carries about 25,000 clones, approximately 84% recorded once. The sample was peripheral blood. The origin of the receptors is a woman older than 75 with acute or convalescent COVID-19.

The rearrangement joins TRBV25-1 to TRBJ2-2; TRBD1 is a possible D gene (6 bases). The ends were cut back, 7 bases at V and 4 bases at J, with 13 bases in the middle. The CDR3 is 14 residues long. Per the germline V gene, CDR1 is MGHDK and CDR2 is SYGVNS. CDR3 sequence (DNA): TGTGCCAGCATCTTAACAGGGAGCACCGGGGAGCTGTTTTTT. Its protein is CASILTGSTGELFF.

The chain employs TRBV19 and TRBJ2-5; 14 bases map to TRBD2. The CDR3 length is 17 residues. Germline V gene data show CDR1 as LNHDA and CDR2 as SQIVND (reference sequence). V gave up 6 bases and J gave up 2 bases; unmatched junction bases: 8. DNA for the CDR3: TGTGCCAGTAGCTCCGGGACTAGCGGGGGTCAACAAGAGACCCAGTACTTC. Translation gives CASSSGTSGGQQETQYF.

The chain uses TRBV27 and TRBJ1-2, with no clear D. CDR3 length equals 14 residues. Looked up from germline, CDR1 is MNHEY and CDR2 is SMNVEV (reference sequence). V lost 4 bases and J lost 4, with 13 bases in between. This chain's CDR3 is CASSSGLEFYGYTF. CDR3 bases: TGTGCCAGCAGTTCCGGACTCGAATTCTATGGCTACACCTTC.

The table lists this clone with a few counts. One end of the junction varies from germline; a read error may be responsible. The chain couples TRBV7-7 to TRBJ2-1, with 9 bases identical to TRBD2. The CDR3 covers 15 residues. CDR1 is SSHAT, CDR2 FNYEAQ, per germline (reference sequence). Here the CDR3 DNA reads TGTGCTAGCAGCGCAGGGACTAGCAGGTCAGACGAGCAGTTCTTC. This sequence encodes CASSAGTSRSDEQFF.